These 9 T cell receptor beta chains were sequenced from one sample in a study of blood T cells in healthy people across ages (dated by TCRdb to between 2014 and 2017). Library method: 5' RACE. TCRdb records Illumina HiSeq 2500 as the sequencer. A second PCR of about 6 to 11 cycles was run with a J-beta primer mix and a sample-barcoded 5' primer. TCRdb cleaned the public reads at Q25 with fastp, built clones with MiXCR and kept in-frame beta chains. Every distinct CDR3 protein forms one entry, paired with its most common genes and DNA. For this sample the table gives about 930,000 distinct CDR3 sequences, of which about 28% were detected only once. Of the sample, 10% falls within the top ten clones. These data also formed part of another study, on T cells of mothers and their children.

Sequencing was performed on blood. Every receptor here comes from a woman aged 40 to 50 in good health.

V and J are TRBV19 and TRBJ2-2; 8 positions match TRBD1. V was clipped by 5 bases and J by 4 bases; unmatched bases: 6. CDR1 LNHDA and CDR2 SQIVND come from the germline V gene (reference sequence). This CDR3 comprises 15 residues. The chain's CDR3 is CASSWGQVVTGELFF. The CDR3 DNA follows: TGTGCCAGTAGTTGGGGACAGGTGGTCACCGGGGAGCTGTTTTTT.

This clonotype has just a few counts. Here the CDR3 reads CASSFGGYTDTQYF. CDR3 sequence (DNA): TGTGCCAGCAGCTTCGGGGGGTACACAGATACGCAGTATTTT. J is TRBJ2-3 and V is TRBV11-3; 7 bases are shared with TRBD2. This CDR3 has 14 amino acids. Trimming took 3 bases from V and 2 from J; bases not matched to a gene: 2. Germline values: CDR1 SGHNT, CDR2 YENEEA.

This clonotype was observed once. With a much larger clone just one base away, this may be a read error. The chain combines TRBV12-3 or TRBV12-4 with TRBJ2-7; D unclear. The CDR3 length is 13 residues. Written as DNA, the CDR3 is TGTGCCGGCAGTTTATCGGAGACCTACGAGCAGTACTTC. This translates into CAGSLSETYEQYF.

Points on this clonotype: This clone may be a read error of a much larger clone one base away. The J gene is TRBJ1-2, the V gene TRBV20-1; D not certain. V lost 0 bases and J 1 base, leaving 9 bases between the germline ends. The length of the CDR3 is 14 residues. CDR1 is DFQATT, CDR2 SNEGSKA, per germline (reference sequence). DNA of the CDR3: TGCAGTGCTAGAGAGGGCCGACTTAACTATGGCTACACCTTC. It codes for CSAREGRLNYGYTF.

This clonotype was seen a handful of times. This chain links TRBV29-1 with TRBJ1-1, with D maybe TRBD1 (5 bases). Germline V CDR1 and CDR2: SQVTM, ANQGSEA. Trimming stripped 7 bases from V and 7 bases from J, with 13 bases between. This CDR3 spans 11 amino acids. CDR3 sequence: CSGGIRGEAFF. In nucleotides, the CDR3 is TGCAGCGGCGGGATTAGGGGTGAAGCTTTCTTT.

This clonotype was detected many times. J is TRBJ2-4 and V is TRBV20-1; 7 nucleotides match TRBD1. V dropped 0 bases and J dropped 5; count of bases not matched to a gene: 7. Looked up from germline, CDR1 is DFQATT and CDR2 is SNEGSKA (reference sequence). The CDR3 runs 15 residues. CDR3 sequence reads: CSARDQRTGENIQYF. DNA for the CDR3: TGCAGTGCTAGAGATCAAAGAACAGGGGAAAACATTCAGTACTTC.

Concerning this clonotype: At one boundary the junction diverges from the germline segment, which might be a read error. The chain has TRBV7-6 and TRBJ2-4; perhaps D is TRBD1 or TRBD2 (5 bases each). The CDR3 has 15 amino acids. Germline V gene data show CDR1 as SGHVS and CDR2 as FNYEAQ. The CDR3 sequence is CASSGTGPENNIRYF. CDR3 bases: TGTGCCAGCAGCGGGACCGGGCCCGAGAACAACATTCGGTACTTC. The full variable domain, rest sourced from reference TRBV7-6 and TRBJ2-4, is GAGVSQSPRYKVTKRGQDVALRCDPISGHVSLYWYRQALGQGPEFLTYFNYEAQQDKSGLPNDRFSAERPEGSISTLTIQRTEQRDSAMYRCASSGTGPENNIRYFGAGTRLSVL.

This clonotype has only a few counts. The chain uses TRBV10-3 and TRBJ2-7; no definite D call. Germline CDR1 and CDR2: ENHRY and SYGVKD. This CDR3 has 15 residues. V lost 3 bases and J 4 bases, leaving 16 bases between the germline ends. CDR3 loop: CAISDDGRRLYEQYF. CDR3 nucleotide sequence: TGTGCCATCAGTGACGATGGACGGCGATTATACGAGCAGTACTTC.

The chain uses TRBV20-1 and TRBJ2-4, with 9 bases lining up with TRBD1. The junction had 5 bases not matched to a gene; V was cut back by 5 bases and J by 9 bases. The germline gives CDR1 DFQATT, CDR2 SNEGSKA (reference sequence). This CDR3 spans 12 amino acids. For the CDR3, the DNA is TGCAGTGCTTTCCGGGACAGGGTCATTCAGTACTTC. Encoded protein: CSAFRDRVIQYF.